The next 30 T cell receptor beta chains were all read from a single sample in a study of OX40 agonist ivuxolimab in advanced cancers. Using immunoSEQ multiplex PCR, the repertoire was profiled, and TCRdb retains in-frame clones only, with some absent. Of 65,000 to 85,000 clones in the sample, roughly 80% were seen once. The input for sequencing was CD4+ or CD8+ T cells sorted from blood, taken in a trial of the OX40 agonist ivuxolimab. These TCRs come from an adult with an advanced solid tumor such as melanoma, head and neck, liver or kidney cancer.

The chain is built from TRBV29-1 and TRBJ1-5, with D possibly matching TRBD1 (5 bases). This CDR3 is built from 15 residues. Germline V lookup: CDR1 SQVTM, CDR2 ANQGSEA. Between the trimmed V and J ends, which lost 7 bases and 0 bases, there was a span of 16 bases. CDR3 DNA: TGCAGCGCAATGACAGCTACAGGTAGCAATCAGCCCCAGCATTTT. It encodes CSAMTATGSNQPQHF.

The rearrangement links TRBV5-1 to TRBJ2-3; 7 bases line up with TRBD1. The CDR3 totals 15 residues. The germline V gene has CDR1 SGHRS and CDR2 YFSETQ. The junction had 9 bases not matched to a gene; V was cut back by 3 bases and J by 5 bases. CDR3 sequence (DNA): TGCGCCAGCAGCTCAAACAGGGGAAAGGGAGATACGCAGTATTTT. It translates to CASSSNRGKGDTQYF.

This clone was counted many times. The V call is TRBV29-1, the J call TRBJ1-1; 7 nucleotides agree with TRBD1. The CDR3 extends over 11 amino acids. V was clipped by 3 bases and J by 8 bases; unmatched bases: 3. Germline lookup yields CDR1 SQVTM and CDR2 ANQGSEA. CDR3 DNA: TGCAGCGTTGATCGGGGACAGGAAGCTTTCTTT. This encodes CSVDRGQEAFF.

This chain links TRBV7-2 with TRBJ2-7, with D possibly matching TRBD1 (6 bases). The CDR3 sequence is 18 residues long. Trimming took 1 base from V and 1 from J, leaving 20 bases between them. The germline gives CDR1 SGHTA, CDR2 FQGNSA. CDR3 in amino acids: CASSLGRDRRSFSYEQYF. DNA for the CDR3: TGTGCCAGCAGCTTAGGAAGAGACAGGAGGAGTTTTTCCTACGAGCAGTACTTC.

This clone was counted only a few times. The rearrangement joins TRBV19 to TRBJ1-4; D perhaps matches TRBD1 (5 bases). CDR3 size: 14 residues. The V end lost 4 bases, the J end lost 7 bases, and 13 bases lay between the germline ends. Germline CDR1 and CDR2: LNHDA and SQIVND (reference sequence). CDR3 residues: CASSKRGLSEKLFF. The CDR3 DNA sequence: TGTGCCAGTAGTAAACGGGGGTTGAGTGAAAAACTGTTTTTT.

V is TRBV28 and J is TRBJ2-7; the match to TRBD2 covers 12 bases. Germline trimming cut 8 bases from V and 2 bases from J; bases unmatched to any gene: 10. CDR3 size: 16 residues. Germline-derived CDR1 and CDR2 are MDHEN and SYDVKM. The CDR3 sequence is CASFSASGRAPYEQYF. The CDR3 region has the DNA TGTGCCAGCTTTTCTGCTAGCGGGAGGGCCCCCTACGAGCAGTACTTC.

The rearrangement links TRBV18 to TRBJ2-5; D gene uncertain. The CDR3 has 14 residues. V lost 3 bases, J lost 5 bases, and 13 bases lay in between. Germline CDR1 reads KGHSH; CDR2 reads LQKENI. This CDR3 is CASSPLGSGETQYF. CDR3 DNA sequence: TGTGCCAGCTCACCCCTCGGATCCGGGGAGACCCAGTACTTC. Full variable domain (remainder filled in from reference TRBV18 and TRBJ2-5): NAGVMQNPRHLVRRRGQEARLRCSPMKGHSHVYWYRQLPEEGLKFMVYLQKENIIDESGMPKERFSAEFPKEGPSILRIQQVVRGDSAAYFCASSPLGSGETQYFGPGTRLLVL.

The chain recombines TRBV6-6 with TRBJ2-7; D call uncertain. V was pared by 5 bases and J by 10 bases, with 12 bases between. This CDR3 has 11 residues. The germline V gene has CDR1 MNHNY and CDR2 SVGAGI (reference sequence). The CDR3 bases are TGTGCCAGCAGTCGTCCTGGGGTACAGTACTTC. Residues: CASSRPGVQYF.

This clone appeared once. V usage is TRBV6-6 and J usage is TRBJ2-5, with 8 bases matching TRBD1. The CDR3 loop spans 14 amino acids. The V gene end was trimmed by 5 bases and the J gene end by 1 base; junction bases not matched to a gene: 3. CDR1 MNHNY and CDR2 SVGAGI come from the germline V gene (reference sequence). Here the CDR3 DNA reads TGTGCCAGCAGTGGAGGACAGGGCCAAGAGACCCAGTACTTC. Amino acids: CASSGGQGQETQYF.

The chain recombines TRBV7-2 with TRBJ1-6; possibly TRBD1 for D (6 bases). V was cut by 5 bases and J by 4 bases, with 18 bases left in between. The CDR3 length is 17 residues. Germline V gene sequence: CDR1 SGHTA, CDR2 FQGNSA. This chain's CDR3 is CASSDVTGSSYNSPLHF. In nucleotides, the CDR3 is TGTGCCAGCAGCGATGTCACAGGGAGTTCTTATAATTCACCCCTCCACTTT. Complete variable domain (other parts from reference TRBV7-2 and TRBJ1-6): GAGVSQSPSNKVTEKGKDVELRCDPISGHTALYWYRQSLGQGLEFLIYFQGNSAPDKSGLPSDRFSAERTGGSVSTLTIQRTQQEDSAVYLCASSDVTGSSYNSPLHFGNGTRLTVT.

The V gene is TRBV6-6, the J gene TRBJ1-6, with unresolved D. Germline V gene lookup returns CDR1 MNHNY and CDR2 SVGAGI (reference sequence). The V gene lost 4 bases and the J gene lost 7 bases, with 11 bases spanning the gap. This CDR3 has 14 residues. CDR3 residues: CASSSPVPNSPLHF. Here the CDR3 DNA reads TGTGCCAGCAGTTCCCCAGTTCCCAATTCACCCCTCCACTTT.

This chain links TRBV5-1 with TRBJ2-7; 9 nucleotides align to TRBD1. The CDR3 has 13 residues. The V gene's germline CDR1 is SGHRS and CDR2 YFSETQ. Trimming at V came to 5 bases and at J to 3 bases, leaving 3 bases not matched to a gene. CDR3 nucleotides: TGCGCCAGCAGTCGGGACAGGGACTACGAGCAGTACTTC. Its translation: CASSRDRDYEQYF.

In its sample, this clone was seen once. The rearrangement links TRBV11-3 to TRBJ2-7; 7 nucleotides agree with TRBD1. Germline V gene sequence: CDR1 SGHNT, CDR2 YENEEA. The CDR3 runs 14 residues. The J segment lost 2 bases and the V segment lost 3 bases, leaving 4 bases of the junction unmatched. CDR3: CASSFRTGPYEQYF. The CDR3 DNA is TGTGCCAGCAGCTTCCGGACAGGACCCTACGAGCAGTACTTC.

The chain is built from TRBV27 and TRBJ2-3, with TRBD1 matching 8 bases. The germline CDR1 and CDR2 sequences are MNHEY and SMNVEV (reference sequence). V was clipped by 4 bases and J by 5 bases; unmatched bases: 8. The CDR3 sequence is 15 residues long. CDR3 in DNA: TGTGCCAGCAGTTCCCCGGGACAGGTTCAAGATACGCAGTATTTT. This translates into CASSSPGQVQDTQYF.

CDR3 in DNA: TGTGCCAGCAGCGAGCTGTACTATGGCTACACCTTC. Its translation is CASSELYYGYTF. The chain couples TRBV2 to TRBJ1-2; D unresolved. Deletions cut 6 bases from V and 3 bases from J, with 8 bases between. This CDR3 contains 12 residues. The germline V gene encodes CDR1 SNHLY and CDR2 FYNNEI.

This rearrangement joins TRBV11-2 to TRBJ2-2, with 7 bases identical to TRBD1. CDR3 size: 14 residues. The trim removed 8 bases at V and 3 bases at J, leaving 6 bases unmatched. Germline CDR1 SGHAT, CDR2 FQNNGV. CDR3 sequence: CASRGQTDTGELFF. As DNA, the CDR3 is TGTGCCAGCCGGGGACAGACGGACACCGGGGAGCTGTTTTTT. Full variable domain (outside the CDR3, taken from reference TRBV11-2 and TRBJ2-2): EAGVAQSPRYKIIEKRQSVAFWCNPISGHATLYWYQQILGQGPKLLIQFQNNGVVDDSQLPKDRFSAERLKGVDSTLKIQPAKLEDSAVYLCASRGQTDTGELFFGEGSRLTVL.

This clone was seen repeatedly, ten times or more. The genes are TRBV7-9 and TRBJ1-2, with 10 bases identical to TRBD1. In germline, CDR1 is SEHNR, CDR2 FQNEAQ (reference sequence). V dropped 3 bases and J dropped 2; count of bases not matched to a gene: 6. The CDR3 consists of 16 residues. The CDR3 loop reads CASSFWTGGNNYGYTF. CDR3 bases: TGTGCCAGCAGCTTTTGGACAGGGGGTAACAACTATGGCTACACCTTC.

The V and J genes are TRBV7-2 and TRBJ2-7; 13 bases fit TRBD2. The CDR3 consists of 16 residues. Germline-derived CDR1 and CDR2 are SGHTA and FQGNSA. J gave up 5 bases and V 5 bases, and 9 bases lay outside the gene matches. CDR3 nucleotide sequence: TGTGCCAGCAGCATCGCCGGGACTAGCGGGAACCACGAGCAGTACTTC. This sequence encodes CASSIAGTSGNHEQYF.

The rearrangement uses TRBV7-3 and TRBJ2-2, with TRBD2 identical over 9 bases. The ends lost 5 bases at V and 7 bases at J; junction bases unmatched: 14. CDR1 and CDR2 (germline): SGHTA, FQGTGA. The CDR3 is 17 residues long. The CDR3 reads CASSLRGGGLAYGELFF. CDR3 sequence (DNA): TGTGCCAGCAGCCTAAGGGGAGGGGGACTAGCCTACGGGGAGCTGTTTTTT.

This chain joins TRBV6-6 and TRBJ2-1; 15 nucleotides align to TRBD2. From germline, CDR1 is MNHNY and CDR2 SVGAGI (reference sequence). V shed 5 bases and J 7 bases; nucleotides not matched to a gene: 6. CDR3 length: 16 amino acids. The CDR3 DNA is TGTGCCAGCAGTAGGACTAGCGGGAGGGCCTGGAATGAGCAGTTCTTC. Its protein is CASSRTSGRAWNEQFF.

This clone was seen once. The gene calls are TRBV9 and TRBJ1-2, with 8 bases identical to TRBD1. The CDR3 contains 18 residues. The V gene end was trimmed by 0 bases and the J gene end by 3 bases; junction bases not matched to a gene: 13. The germline V gene has CDR1 SGDLS and CDR2 YYNGEE. CDR3 DNA: TGTGCCAGCAGCGTAGCCAGTGTATCTAGGACAGGGCACTATGGCTACACCTTC. Encoded protein: CASSVASVSRTGHYGYTF.

In its sample, this clone was seen once. The CDR3 loop is CASIPPGQGTGETQYF. CDR3 sequence (DNA): TGTGCCAGCATCCCCCCGGGGCAGGGTACGGGAGAGACCCAGTACTTC. This chain uses TRBV7-2 with TRBJ2-5; perhaps D is TRBD1 or TRBD2 (5 bases each). V lost 7 bases, J lost 4 bases, and 22 bases lay in between. The CDR3 length is 16 residues. In germline, CDR1 is SGHTA, CDR2 FQGNSA.

This rearrangement joins TRBV7-9 to TRBJ1-1; 7 bases fit TRBD1. The CDR3 length is 14 residues. Germline CDR1 reads SEHNR; CDR2 reads FQNEAQ (reference sequence). V shed 5 bases, J shed 7 bases, and the junction held 10 bases outside the gene matches. CDR3 residues: CASSRDSMGGEAFF. DNA of the CDR3: TGTGCCAGCAGCCGGGACAGTATGGGTGGTGAAGCTTTCTTT.

V and J are TRBV9 and TRBJ2-6, with D perhaps given as TRBD1 or TRBD2 (6 bases each). Germline values: CDR1 SGDLS, CDR2 YYNGEE. The CDR3 contains 19 residues. V dropped 0 bases and J dropped 2 bases, with 18 bases sitting between them. The CDR3 coding sequence is TGTGCCAGCAGCGTAGTTTCCTCCGGGGGCAGACCTGGGGCCAACGTCCTGACTTTC. Protein: CASSVVSSGGRPGANVLTF.

This chain connects TRBV2 to TRBJ1-5; no reliable D call. Trimming cost V 5 bases and J 6 bases, with 14 bases left between them. This CDR3 contains 14 residues. Germline CDR1 reads SNHLY; CDR2 reads FYNNEI. The DNA of the CDR3 is TGTGCCAGCAGTTGGGCCCTAGAGGGTCAGCCCCAGCATTTT. This gives the protein CASSWALEGQPQHF.

The chain has TRBV7-9 and TRBJ1-4; 8 bases agree with TRBD1. V lost 4 bases and J lost 7; bases outside the gene matches: 8. The CDR3 totals 15 residues. CDR1 SEHNR and CDR2 FQNEAQ come from the germline V gene (reference sequence). CDR3 DNA sequence: TGTGCCAGCAGCTCCGACAGGGGTGACGGTGAAAAACTGTTTTTT. It specifies CASSSDRGDGEKLFF.

The J gene is TRBJ1-1, the V gene TRBV5-8; 10 positions agree with TRBD1. Germline CDR1 is SGHTS and CDR2 is YDEGEE. CDR3 length: 16 amino acids. The V and J ends lost 5 bases and 5 bases, in that order; junction bases with no gene match: 12. The CDR3 DNA is TGTGCCAGCAGGGACCCCGGGACAGGGGTCGCGACTGAAGCTTTCTTT. Its protein is CASRDPGTGVATEAFF.

The V and J genes are TRBV7-2 and TRBJ1-4; perhaps TRBD1 as D (5 bases). Germline CDR1 is SGHTA and CDR2 is FQGNSA. Trimming cost V 5 bases and J 7 bases, with 17 bases left between them. CDR3 length: 15 residues. The CDR3 loop reads CASSPVAGLGEKLFF. The DNA for the CDR3 is TGTGCCAGCAGCCCCGTGGCGGGGCTGGGTGAAAAACTGTTTTTT.

The CDR3 nucleotides read TGTGCCAGCAGTTATGGAGGGGGGAGTCAGCCCCAGCATTTT. It specifies CASSYGGGSQPQHF. The rearrangement links TRBV6-5 to TRBJ1-5, with a tentative D call TRBD1 (6 bases). This CDR3 spans 14 amino acids. V was clipped by 3 bases and J by 6 bases, with 12 bases between them. Germline lookup yields CDR1 MNHEY and CDR2 SVGAGI.

The chain carries TRBV7-5 and TRBJ1-1. TRBV7-5 is a pseudogene locus. The CDR3 length is 15 residues. CDR3 sequence reads: CVRRPVQGRVTEAFF. CDR3 sequence (DNA): TGTGTCAGAAGACCTGTCCAGGGGAGGGTAACTGAAGCTTTCTTT.